This record concerns one T cell receptor (beta chain) sequence. Antigen: not known. This record comes from a study of T cell clones after liver transplantation. Between the trimmed V and J ends, which lost 5 bases and 6 bases, there was a span of 14 bases. This CDR3 has 13 amino acids. CDR1 and CDR2 (germline): SGHTA, FQGNSA. Assay: immunoSEQ multiplex PCR; the TCRdb copy retains only in-frame clones and omits some. The sample includes tens of thousands of clones, approximately 87% of them seen just once. Study-level points and caveats: Post-transplant time points were not standardized, so conclusions are preliminary.

V gene TRBV7-2 combines with J gene TRBJ2-7, with a weak D call TRBD2 (5 bases). The source is a human patient who received a liver transplant. Some T cells may have come from the graft donor. Sequencing used CD8+ T cells from blood, obtained 12 months after liver transplant. The CDR3 is CASSDGEHAEQYF. The CDR3 DNA reads TGTGCCAGCAGCGACGGGGAGCACGCCGAGCAGTACTTC.